This entry lists 20 T cell receptor beta chains sequenced from one sample in a study of blood T cell repertoires in COVID-19. The repertoire was sequenced with immunoSEQ multiplex PCR; TCRdb's copy has only in-frame clones and lacks some. Seen here are 58,000 or so clones, 78% observed once, and the top ten hold roughly 5.3%. The sequenced sample consisted of peripheral blood. These TCRs come from a human donor in a cohort sampled during active COVID-19.

CDR3 nucleotides: TGTGCCAGCAGCCACACGGGGGCCTACGAGCAGTACTTC. It translates to CASSHTGAYEQYF. This sequence joins TRBV3-1 (or the pseudogene TRBV3-2) and TRBJ2-7; tentative D call: TRBD2 (6 bases). From germline, CDR1 is LGHDT and CDR2 YNNKEL (reference sequence). The CDR3 length is 13 residues. V was pared by 3 bases and J by 2 bases, with 8 bases between.

The J gene is TRBJ2-5, the V gene TRBV7-9; D unresolved. V dropped 1 base and J dropped 1 base, with 19 bases sitting between them. This CDR3 is built from 18 residues. Per germline, CDR1 SEHNR and CDR2 FQNEAQ (reference sequence). The CDR3 here is CASSLVRSGAERQETQYF. The CDR3 DNA reads TGTGCCAGCAGCTTAGTCCGAAGTGGAGCCGAACGCCAAGAGACCCAGTACTTC.

This chain uses TRBV7-9 with TRBJ1-4; 7 nucleotides line up with TRBD1. CDR3 length: 16 amino acids. V was clipped by 5 bases and J by 7 bases; unmatched bases: 13. Per the germline V gene, CDR1 is SEHNR and CDR2 is FQNEAQ (reference sequence). CDR3 nucleotides: TGTGCCAGCAGCACCCTCCGACAGGGACGGAGTGAAAAACTGTTTTTT. It encodes CASSTLRQGRSEKLFF.

A single count supports this clone. This sequence may be a read error, since a much larger clone differs from it by one base. The CDR3 sequence: CASSQEASSYNEQFF. Here the CDR3 DNA reads TGCGCCAGCAGCCAAGAAGCGAGCTCCTACAATGAGCAGTTCTTC. The V and J genes are TRBV4-3 and TRBJ2-1; D remains ambiguous. Germline lookup yields CDR1 LGHNA and CDR2 YSLEER. The CDR3 sequence is 15 residues long. Trimming left V 0 bases short and J 0 bases short, with 6 bases between.

This chain uses TRBV2 with TRBJ1-2; D perhaps matches TRBD1 (5 bases). Germline lookup yields CDR1 SNHLY and CDR2 FYNNEI. V lost 7 bases and J lost 0, with 18 bases in between. The length of the CDR3 is 16 residues. CDR3 nucleotides: TGTGCCAGCATCGAGCGGGTTGGGGGACCTAACTATGGCTACACCTTC. This codes for CASIERVGGPNYGYTF.

The chain employs TRBV5-5 and TRBJ1-4; a possible D gene is TRBD1 (5 bases). V was shortened by 0 bases and J by 4 bases, with 10 bases between the two germline ends. CDR1 SGHKS and CDR2 YYEKEE come from the germline V gene (reference sequence). This CDR3 spans 15 amino acids. The CDR3 DNA reads as TGTGCCAGCAGCTTGGTTAGGGGCTTTAATGAAAAACTGTTTTTT. Translating gives CASSLVRGFNEKLFF.

This sequence joins TRBV18 and TRBJ1-2; 11 bases align to TRBD1. J lost 3 bases, V lost 3 bases, and 3 bases had no gene match. The CDR3 runs 15 residues. Germline lookup yields CDR1 KGHSH and CDR2 LQKENI. This chain's CDR3 is CASSPGQGAYYGYTF. In nucleotides, the CDR3 is TGTGCCAGCTCACCCGGACAGGGGGCGTACTATGGCTACACCTTC. The entire variable domain, with the rest obtained from reference TRBV18 and TRBJ1-2, is as follows: NAGVMQNPRHLVRRRGQEARLRCSPMKGHSHVYWYRQLPEEGLKFMVYLQKENIIDESGMPKERFSAEFPKEGPSILRIQQVVRGDSAAYFCASSPGQGAYYGYTFGSGTRLTVV.

The chain is built from TRBV7-2 and TRBJ2-7, with 7 bases identical to TRBD2. J lost 0 bases, V lost 4 bases, and 9 bases had no gene match. The CDR3 is made up of 16 amino acids. Germline CDR1 SGHTA, CDR2 FQGNSA. CDR3 protein: CASSSNSGLPSYEQYF. CDR3 in DNA: TGTGCCAGCAGCTCAAACTCGGGACTACCCTCCTACGAGCAGTACTTC.

The chain is built from TRBV19 and TRBJ1-4; D not resolved. Trimming shortened V by 3 bases and J by 7 bases, and 15 bases separated the two germline ends. Germline V gives CDR1 LNHDA, CDR2 SQIVND (reference sequence). This CDR3 comprises 15 residues. CDR3 sequence (DNA): TGTGCCAGTAGTATGAGGTCAATCATCGCTGAAAAACTGTTTTTT. Translating gives CASSMRSIIAEKLFF. Full variable domain (missing parts from reference TRBV19 and TRBJ1-4): DGGITQSPKYLFRKEGQNVTLSCEQNLNHDAMYWYRQDPGQGLRLIYYSQIVNDFQKGDIAEGYSVSREKKESFPLTVTSAQKNPTAFYLCASSMRSIIAEKLFFGSGTQLSVL.

The chain is built from TRBV4-3 and TRBJ2-1, with D maybe TRBD1 (6 bases). Germline CDR1 and CDR2: LGHNA and YSLEER. CDR3 size: 15 residues. The V end was cut by 3 bases, the J end by 9 bases, with 18 bases between. The CDR3 protein is CASSQSGRGLGEQFF. The DNA of the CDR3 is TGCGCCAGCAGCCAGTCGGGCAGGGGATTGGGTGAGCAGTTCTTC.

On this clone: At one of its ends the junction is not consistent with the germline gene, which may arise from a read error. The gene calls are TRBV5-8 and TRBJ1-1, with D tentatively TRBD1 (5 bases). The CDR3 contains 13 residues. CDR1 and CDR2 from the germline V gene are SGHTS and YDEGEE. CDR3 nucleotides: TGTGCCAGCAGCTTGAGGGAAGGGGCCTCGCTGTACTTT. It translates to CASSLREGASLYF. Using reference TRBV5-8 and TRBJ1-1 for the parts outside the CDR3, the full variable domain is EAGVTQSPTHLIKTRGQQATLRCSPISGHTSVYWYQQALGLGLQFLLWYDEGEERNRGNFPPRFSGRQFPNYSSELNVNALELEDSALYLCASSLREGASLYFGQGTRLTVV.

V gene TRBV9 combines with J gene TRBJ1-5; D is unresolved. The CDR3 sequence is 13 residues long. With 0 bases removed from V and 7 bases from J, the gap between germline ends came to 8 bases. CDR1 is SGDLS and CDR2 is YYNGEE in the germline V gene. The CDR3 DNA is TGTGCCAGCAGCGTAGGTGAGAACCAGCCCCAGCATTTT. This codes for CASSVGENQPQHF. Complete variable domain (other parts from reference TRBV9 and TRBJ1-5): DSGVTQTPKHLITATGQRVTLRCSPRSGDLSVYWYQQSLDQGLQFLIQYYNGEERAKGNILERFSAQQFPDLHSELNLSSLELGDSALYFCASSVGENQPQHFGDGTRLSIL.

This clone was seen once. The genes are TRBV6-2 or TRBV6-3 and TRBJ2-7; TRBD1 is a possible D gene (8 bases). The germline V and J ends were trimmed by 0 bases and 5 bases, with 14 bases remaining between them. This CDR3 is built from 15 residues. Looked up from germline, CDR1 is MNHEY and CDR2 is SVGEGT. CDR3 protein: CASSYSWTGRDEQYF. Written as DNA, the CDR3 is TGTGCCAGCAGTTACTCCTGGACAGGGAGGGACGAGCAGTACTTC.

CDR3 nucleotides: TGTGCCAGCAGTTTGGGGGGTAAGCCAAATTCACCCCTCCACTTT. It specifies CASSLGGKPNSPLHF. This chain uses TRBV28 with TRBJ1-6, with D perhaps matching TRBD1 (5 bases). Trimming shortened V by 3 bases and J by 7 bases, and 13 bases separated the two germline ends. The CDR3 spans 15 residues. The germline V gene encodes CDR1 MDHEN and CDR2 SYDVKM.

The genes are TRBV4-1 and TRBJ2-7; TRBD2 agrees at 8 bases. CDR3 length: 16 amino acids. Germline V gene lookup returns CDR1 MGHRA and CDR2 YSYEKL. V gave up 1 base and J gave up 5 bases; unmatched junction bases: 10. The DNA of the CDR3 is TGCGCCAGCAGCCAAGGGAGCAACGGACTAGCCGACGAGCAGTACTTC. The encoded protein is CASSQGSNGLADEQYF.

This clone was counted only a few times. The chain couples TRBV10-1 to TRBJ2-3; D gene uncertain. The CDR3 loop spans 12 amino acids. Germline lookup yields CDR1 WNHNN and CDR2 SYGVQD (reference sequence). V was trimmed by 4 bases and J by 3 bases, leaving 5 bases between them. In DNA form, the CDR3 reads TGCGCCAGCAGTGCCAGTACAGATACGCAGTATTTT. Protein: CASSASTDTQYF.

This clone was seen a handful of times. V is TRBV6-2 or TRBV6-3 and J is TRBJ2-7; D gene uncertain. Trimming stripped 2 bases from V and 1 base from J, with 3 bases between. CDR1 is MNHEY and CDR2 is SVGEGT in the germline V gene. The CDR3 is 12 residues long. DNA for the CDR3: TGTGCCAGCAGTTACCCTTCCTACGAGCAGTACTTC. It translates to CASSYPSYEQYF.

This clone is a singleton in its sample. This rearrangement joins TRBV7-9 to TRBJ1-1; D call uncertain. The germline CDR1 and CDR2 sequences are SEHNR and FQNEAQ (reference sequence). V lost 1 base and J 5 bases, leaving 8 bases between the germline ends. The CDR3 length is 13 residues. The chain's CDR3 is CASSLGGRTEAFF. Here the CDR3 DNA reads TGTGCCAGCAGCTTAGGAGGGCGAACTGAAGCTTTCTTT.

V is TRBV6-2 or TRBV6-3 and J is TRBJ2-3; 8 bases match TRBD2. This CDR3 is 14 amino acids long. V shed 4 bases, J shed 3 bases, and the junction held 3 bases outside the gene matches. Looked up from germline, CDR1 is MNHEY and CDR2 is SVGEGT. CDR3 nucleotide sequence: TGTGCCAGCAGTTCAGCGGGAGAAACAGATACGCAGTATTTT. This sequence encodes CASSSAGETDTQYF.

The chain recombines TRBV3-1 (or the pseudogene TRBV3-2) with TRBJ1-1; 10 positions agree with TRBD1. Germline CDR1 reads LGHDT; CDR2 reads YNNKEL (reference sequence). CDR3 size: 17 residues. J was trimmed by 1 base and V by 0 bases; bases with no gene match: 5. The DNA of the CDR3 is TGTGCCAGCAGCCAAGAAAAGGACAGGGGGTCGAACACTGAAGCTTTCTTT. Its translation: CASSQEKDRGSNTEAFF.